What follows are 14 T cell receptor beta chains derived from one specimen sequenced in a study of blood T cell repertoires in COVID-19. Data came from immunoSEQ multiplex PCR; TCRdb stores just in-frame clones and leaves some out. Found here are some 310,000 clones, roughly 88% of them singletons; the top ten hold roughly 2.8%. The sequencing input was peripheral blood. Receptors originate from a woman in her thirties with COVID-19, enrolled during active disease.

The rearrangement uses TRBV2 and TRBJ1-4, with 11 nucleotides matching TRBD1. The germline V gene encodes CDR1 SNHLY and CDR2 FYNNEI. This CDR3 comprises 15 residues. V shed 4 bases and J 8 bases; nucleotides not matched to a gene: 6. The CDR3 coding sequence is TGTGCCAGCAGTGGGAGGACAGGGGGCGACGAAAAACTGTTTTTT. Protein sequence: CASSGRTGGDEKLFF.

This chain links TRBV11-2 with TRBJ2-5; 11 positions match TRBD2. The CDR3 sequence is 15 residues long. With V trimmed by 3 bases and J by 2 bases, 2 bases remained unmatched. In germline, CDR1 is SGHAT, CDR2 FQNNGV. Here the CDR3 reads CASSFLAGGQETQYF. Written as DNA, the CDR3 is TGTGCCAGCAGCTTCCTAGCGGGAGGACAAGAGACCCAGTACTTC.

The V gene is TRBV2, the J gene TRBJ2-5; weak D call: TRBD1 (6 bases). Germline assignment: CDR1 SNHLY and CDR2 FYNNEI. The V and J ends lost 2 bases and 4 bases respectively, with 14 bases between them. The CDR3 is 15 residues long. DNA of the CDR3: TGTGCCAGCAGTGAACTCAGGGGATGGGCAGAGACCCAGTACTTC. It yields the protein CASSELRGWAETQYF.

The chain combines TRBV6-5 with TRBJ1-3; 7 bases fit TRBD1. CDR3 size: 14 residues. Germline CDR1 is MNHEY and CDR2 is SVGAGI. J was trimmed by 0 bases and V by 6 bases; bases with no gene match: 2. In nucleotides, the CDR3 is TGTGCCAGCAGCGGGACAGTCTCTGGAAACACCATATATTTT. Its protein is CASSGTVSGNTIYF.

V usage is TRBV5-1 and J usage is TRBJ1-2; TRBD1 aligns across 7 bases. V was pared by 2 bases and J by 3 bases, with 19 bases of the junction left unmatched. The CDR3 runs to 19 residues. Germline V lookup: CDR1 SGHRS, CDR2 YFSETQ. CDR3 sequence: CASSFQTPLGQEHHYGYTF. DNA of the CDR3: TGCGCCAGCAGCTTCCAGACCCCCCTAGGACAGGAACATCACTATGGCTACACCTTC.

This clone was counted once. The CDR3 DNA sequence: TGTGCCAGCAGTCCCACGCAGGGGCTGAACAATGAGCAGTTCTTC. This translates into CASSPTQGLNNEQFF. The V and J genes are TRBV28 and TRBJ2-1; maybe TRBD1 (6 bases). Trimming removed 5 bases at V and 5 bases at J, with 16 bases between. Per germline, CDR1 MDHEN and CDR2 SYDVKM. This CDR3 region has 15 residues.

The chain employs TRBV11-3 and TRBJ2-5; TRBD2 agrees at 13 bases. The V and J ends lost 5 bases and 5 bases, in that order; junction bases with no gene match: 8. CDR1 and CDR2 (germline): SGHNT, YENEEA. The CDR3 has 16 amino acids. The CDR3 sequence is CASSQRTSGSIETQYF. Written as DNA, the CDR3 is TGTGCCAGCAGCCAGAGGACTAGCGGGAGCATCGAGACCCAGTACTTC.

This chain uses TRBV6-1 with TRBJ1-2; possible D gene TRBD1, 5 bases. Germline CDR1 and CDR2: MNHNS and SASEGT. CDR3 length equals 14 residues. V gave up 1 base and J gave up 7 bases, with 13 bases separating them. The DNA for the CDR3 is TGTGCCAGCAGTGAAGGACAGAGTTTCGGTGGCTACACCTTC. Amino acid sequence: CASSEGQSFGGYTF.

The V gene is TRBV3-1 (or the pseudogene TRBV3-2), the J gene TRBJ2-7, with 9 bases lining up with TRBD1. The CDR3 length is 16 residues. J was trimmed by 0 bases and V by 4 bases; bases with no gene match: 7. Per the germline V gene, CDR1 is LGHDT and CDR2 is YNNKEL (reference sequence). CDR3 bases: TGTGCCAGCAGCCGAGCGGGACAGGGCCTCTCCTACGAGCAGTACTTC. This sequence encodes CASSRAGQGLSYEQYF.

This chain connects TRBV5-8 to TRBJ2-7; D may be TRBD2 (5 bases). CDR3 length: 14 amino acids. In germline, CDR1 is SGHTS, CDR2 YDEGEE. V dropped 0 bases and J dropped 6 bases, with 13 bases sitting between them. The chain's CDR3 is CASSLGGGPGEQYF. CDR3 DNA: TGTGCCAGCAGCTTGGGAGGCGGGCCAGGCGAGCAGTACTTC.

The chain carries TRBV27 and TRBJ2-3; D remains unclear. There are 14 residues in the CDR3. The germline CDR1 and CDR2 sequences are MNHEY and SMNVEV (reference sequence). Deletions cut 5 bases from V and 2 bases from J, with 11 bases between. The CDR3 nucleotides read TGTGCCAGCAGTCCGGCGGCTAACACAGATACGCAGTATTTT. It encodes CASSPAANTDTQYF.

This clone came up once. The J gene is TRBJ2-1, the V gene TRBV2; D might be TRBD1 (7 bases). The V gene's germline CDR1 is SNHLY and CDR2 FYNNEI. Trimming cost V 6 bases and J 4 bases, with 19 bases left between them. This CDR3 region has 16 residues. Here the CDR3 DNA reads TGTGCCAGCAGCTTTCAGGGGGGACCCCCTTACAATGAGCAGTTCTTC. It encodes CASSFQGGPPYNEQFF.

This chain joins TRBV5-6 and TRBJ2-7, with a possible D match to TRBD1 (6 bases). The CDR3 runs 14 residues. V lost 2 bases and J lost 4, with 13 bases in between. Germline-derived CDR1 and CDR2 are SGHDT and YYEEEE. CDR3 in amino acids: CASSFARGSYEQYF. The CDR3 bases are TGTGCCAGCAGCTTTGCCAGGGGATCTTACGAGCAGTACTTC.

This chain connects TRBV24-1 to TRBJ2-1; 11 positions agree with TRBD1. The CDR3 contains 17 residues. Germline CDR1 reads KGHDR; CDR2 reads SFDVKD. V shed 3 bases, J shed 1 base, and the junction held 4 bases outside the gene matches. This chain's CDR3 is CATSDGGTGGSYNEQFF. In nucleotides, the CDR3 is TGTGCCACCAGTGATGGGGGGACAGGGGGTTCCTACAATGAGCAGTTCTTC.